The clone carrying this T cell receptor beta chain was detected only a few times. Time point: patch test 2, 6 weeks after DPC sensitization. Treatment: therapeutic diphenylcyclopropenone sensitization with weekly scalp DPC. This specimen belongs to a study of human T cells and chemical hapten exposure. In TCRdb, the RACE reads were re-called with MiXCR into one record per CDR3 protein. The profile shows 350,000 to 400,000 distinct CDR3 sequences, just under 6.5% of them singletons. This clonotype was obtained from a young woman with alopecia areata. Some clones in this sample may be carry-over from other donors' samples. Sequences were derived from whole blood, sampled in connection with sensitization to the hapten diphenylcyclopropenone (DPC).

Written as DNA, the CDR3 is TGTGCCAGCACCCGCCGAGGGGGCACAGATACGCAGTATTTT. It codes for CASTRRGGTDTQYF. The V and J genes are TRBV6-2 or TRBV6-3 and TRBJ2-3, with D perhaps assigned TRBD1 or TRBD2 (5 bases each). Trimming left V 7 bases short and J 1 base short, with 12 bases between. Germline V gene data show CDR1 as MNHEY and CDR2 as SVGEGT. The CDR3 has 14 amino acids.